This is a list of T cell receptor beta chains from one sample in a study of beta chain features in type 1 diabetes. Clones were sequenced by immunoSEQ multiplex PCR, and TCRdb holds only the in-frame ones, with some missing. The table lists more than 300,000 clones, around 12% of them singletons, with 0.008% to 0.011% in the top ten. Input material: naive CD4+ T cells from blood. These receptors all come from a young woman with type 1 diabetes. CDR3s include the opening cysteine and the closing phenylalanine or tryptophan. A D gene is named only where the DNA matches it firmly. Rows may omit the clone size; those that give it use once, few, many or a size class.

J | D | V | size | CDR3 | DNA
TRBJ1-2 | NA | TRBV7-8 | NA | CASSLAGGYGYGYTF | TGTGCCAGCAGCTTAGCGGGCGGGTACGGTTATGGCTACACCTTC
TRBJ1-2 | NA | TRBV28 | NA | CASSLVATNYGYTF | TGTGCCAGCAGTTTGGTTGCGACTAACTATGGCTACACCTTC
TRBJ2-7 | TRBD1 | TRBV4-3 | few | CASSLSGTGINEQYF | TGCGCCAGCAGCCTAAGCGGGACAGGGATTAACGAGCAGTACTTC
TRBJ2-1 | TRBD2 | TRBV7-2 | few | CAGRLAGVNEQFF | TGTGCCGGACGACTAGCGGGAGTCAATGAGCAGTTCTTC
TRBJ2-7 | TRBD2 | TRBV28 | few | CASGDSGAYEQYF | TGTGCCAGCGGGGATAGCGGGGCCTACGAGCAGTACTTC
TRBJ1-5 | NA | TRBV19 | few | CASSIMRQPQHF | TGTGCCAGTAGTATAATGAGGCAGCCCCAGCATTTT
TRBJ1-5 | TRBD1 | TRBV19 | few | CASSIVGTVNSNQPQHF | TGTGCCAGTAGTATCGTCGGGACAGTAAATAGCAATCAGCCCCAGCATTTT
TRBJ1-4 | NA | TRBV5-6 | NA | CASSLGQNSEKLFF | TGTGCCAGCAGCTTGGGTCAAAATAGCGAAAAACTGTTTTTT
TRBJ2-3 | NA | TRBV15 | few | CATSRDRGSADTQYF | TGTGCCACCAGCAGAGACAGGGGCTCGGCAGATACGCAGTATTTT
TRBJ2-5 | NA | TRBV5-4 | NA | CASSDGRGSQETQYF | TGTGCCAGCAGCGACGGACGGGGTTCACAAGAGACCCAGTACTTC
TRBJ2-5 | TRBD2 | TRBV7-2 | NA | CASSVTSGDQETQYF | TGTGCCAGCAGCGTGACTAGCGGGGATCAAGAGACCCAGTACTTC
TRBJ2-2 | TRBD1 | TRBV2 | NA | CASSGLGQGTGELFF | TGTGCCAGCAGTGGATTGGGACAGGGAACCGGGGAGCTGTTTTTT
TRBJ2-7 | TRBD1 | TRBV12-5 | NA | CASGLWTGTYEQYF | TGTGCTAGTGGTTTGTGGACAGGGACCTACGAGCAGTACTTC
TRBJ2-5 | NA | TRBV6-5 | NA | CASSRGGGYQETQYF | TGTGCCAGCAGTCGGGGCGGGGGCTACCAAGAGACCCAGTACTTC
TRBJ2-1 | NA | TRBV23-1 | few | CASSHFGRISYNEQFF | TGCGCCAGCAGTCACTTCGGGAGAATATCCTACAATGAGCAGTTCTTC
TRBJ2-7 | TRBD1 | TRBV5-1 | NA | CASSQTSSGTAYEQYF | TGCGCCAGCAGCCAAACTTCGTCCGGGACAGCCTACGAGCAGTACTTC
TRBJ2-3 | TRBD2 | TRBV11-3 | NA | CASTGRAADTQYF | TGTGCCAGCACCGGGAGGGCCGCAGATACGCAGTATTTT
TRBJ2-1 | TRBD2 | TRBV11-2 | few | CASSPEITSGEYNEQFF | TGTGCCAGCAGCCCGGAGATCACTAGCGGGGAGTACAATGAGCAGTTCTTC
TRBJ2-7 | NA | TRBV7-8 | NA | CASSFNRISYEQYF | TGTGCCAGCAGCTTTAACAGAATATCCTACGAGCAGTACTTC
TRBJ1-1 | TRBD1 | TRBV28 | few | CASSFVPGQGWDTEAFF | TGTGCCAGCAGTTTCGTCCCGGGACAGGGATGGGACACTGAAGCTTTCTTT
TRBJ1-3 | NA | TRBV5-1 | once | CASSSFPGAGNTIYF | TGCGCCAGCAGCAGCTTTCCAGGGGCTGGAAACACCATATATTTT
TRBJ2-1 | NA | TRBV4-3 | few | CASSQDSWSIANEQFF | TGCGCCAGCAGCCAAGACAGCTGGAGTATCGCCAATGAGCAGTTCTTC
TRBJ2-5 | NA | TRBV4-3 | NA | CASSQDSSDARETQYF | TGCGCCAGCAGCCAAGATTCTAGCGACGCGCGGGAGACCCAGTACTTC
TRBJ1-6 | NA | TRBV25-1 | few | CASSTPGVRALHF | TGTGCCAGCAGTACCCCGGGAGTCCGGGCCCTCCACTTT
TRBJ2-7 | NA | TRBV11-2 | NA | CASSRQVSYEQYF | TGTGCCAGCAGCAGGCAGGTCTCCTACGAGCAGTACTTC
TRBJ1-4 | NA | TRBV5-1 | NA | CASSPLAGEKLFF | TGCGCCAGCAGCCCGCTGGCGGGGGAAAAACTGTTTTTT
TRBJ2-5 | NA | TRBV18 | NA | CASSLLSPGQGETQYF | TGTGCCAGCTCACTACTCAGCCCCGGCCAGGGAGAGACCCAGTACTTC